This TCR beta chain was identified during a study of cytomegalovirus exposure and HLA in healthy donors. General study findings and limits: Later on, a genetic analysis was performed. It linked a missense variant in DCLRE1C with V- and J-gene trimming of TCR beta. Most subjects had HLA-A and HLA-B alleles reportedly predicted accurately by TCR beta sequences. With high specificity and sensitivity, the classifier reportedly diagnosed cytomegalovirus status.

The CDR3 is 15 residues long. The germline V gene has CDR1 SGHTA and CDR2 FQGTGA. Trimming removed 5 bases from V and 5 bases from J, with 15 bases in between. Comment on this clone: The antigen is unknown.

The PCR had 60 Vbeta and 13 Jbeta primers. Here immunoSEQ multiplex PCR was the method, and the copy in TCRdb shows in-frame clones only, minus some. The listing contains roughly 50,000 clones. The V and J genes are TRBV7-3 and TRBJ2-2; tentatively, D is TRBD2 (5 bases). This TCR was sampled from a male donor in good health and CMV-seropositive. The sample was PBMCs. As DNA, the CDR3 is TGTGCCAGCAGCCTCTCGACGACGGGGACCGGGGAGCTGTTTTTT. This encodes CASSLSTTGTGELFF. Full variable domain (rest looked up from reference TRBV7-3 and TRBJ2-2): GAGVSQTPSNKVTEKGKYVELRCDPISGHTALYWYRQSLGQGPEFLIYFQGTGAADDSGLPNDRFFAVRPEGSVSTLKIQRTERGDSAVYLCASSLSTTGTGELFFGEGSRLTVL.